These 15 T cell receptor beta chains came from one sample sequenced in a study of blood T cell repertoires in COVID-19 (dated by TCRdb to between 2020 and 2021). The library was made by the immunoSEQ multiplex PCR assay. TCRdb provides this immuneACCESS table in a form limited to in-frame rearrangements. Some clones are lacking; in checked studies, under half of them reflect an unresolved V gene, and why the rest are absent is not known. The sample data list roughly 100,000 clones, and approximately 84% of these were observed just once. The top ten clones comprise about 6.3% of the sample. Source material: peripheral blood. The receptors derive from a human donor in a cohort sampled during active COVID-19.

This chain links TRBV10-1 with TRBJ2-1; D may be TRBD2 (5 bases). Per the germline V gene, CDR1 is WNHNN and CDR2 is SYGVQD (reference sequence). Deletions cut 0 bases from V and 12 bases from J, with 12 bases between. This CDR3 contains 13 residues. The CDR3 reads CASSESMGSRQFF. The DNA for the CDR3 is TGCGCCAGCAGTGAGTCCATGGGGAGTCGGCAGTTCTTC.

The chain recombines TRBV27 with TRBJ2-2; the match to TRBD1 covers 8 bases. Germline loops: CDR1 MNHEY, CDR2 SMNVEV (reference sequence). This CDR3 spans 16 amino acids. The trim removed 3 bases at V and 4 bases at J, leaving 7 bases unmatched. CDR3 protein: CASSFGQGASTGELFF. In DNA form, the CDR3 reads TGTGCCAGCAGTTTCGGACAGGGTGCGAGCACCGGGGAGCTGTTTTTT.

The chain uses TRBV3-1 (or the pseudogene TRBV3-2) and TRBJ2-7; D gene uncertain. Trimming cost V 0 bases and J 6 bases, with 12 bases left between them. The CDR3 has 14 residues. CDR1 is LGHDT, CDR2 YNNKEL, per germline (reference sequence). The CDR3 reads CASSQDSRIREQYF. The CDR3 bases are TGTGCCAGCAGCCAAGATTCGCGCATCCGCGAGCAGTACTTC.

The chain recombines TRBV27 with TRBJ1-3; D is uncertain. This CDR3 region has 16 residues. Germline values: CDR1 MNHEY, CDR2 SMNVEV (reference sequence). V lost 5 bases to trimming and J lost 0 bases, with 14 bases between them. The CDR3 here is CASSPSGTHSGNTIYF. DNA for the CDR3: TGTGCCAGCAGTCCCTCGGGTACACACTCTGGAAACACCATATATTTT.

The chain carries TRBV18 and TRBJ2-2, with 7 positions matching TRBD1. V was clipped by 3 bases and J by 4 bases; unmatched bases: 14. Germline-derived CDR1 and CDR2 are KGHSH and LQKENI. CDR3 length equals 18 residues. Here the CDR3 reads CASSPGQAALGATGELFF. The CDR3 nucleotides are TGTGCCAGCTCACCTGGACAGGCCGCCCTTGGGGCCACCGGGGAGCTGTTTTTT.

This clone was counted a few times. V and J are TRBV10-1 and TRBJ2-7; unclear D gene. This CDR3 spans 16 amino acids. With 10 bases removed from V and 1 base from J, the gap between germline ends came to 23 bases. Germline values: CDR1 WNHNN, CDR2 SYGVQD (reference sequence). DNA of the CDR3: TGCGCCACCGGAAGGAGTGGCAGAAAAGATTCCTACGAGCAGTACTTC. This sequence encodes CATGRSGRKDSYEQYF.

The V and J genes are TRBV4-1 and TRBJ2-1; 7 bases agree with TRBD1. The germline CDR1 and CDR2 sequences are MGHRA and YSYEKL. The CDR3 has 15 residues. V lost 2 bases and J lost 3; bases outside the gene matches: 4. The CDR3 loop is CASSQPGQIYNEQFF. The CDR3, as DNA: TGCGCCAGCAGCCAACCGGGACAGATCTACAATGAGCAGTTCTTC.

The CDR3 bases are TGTGCCAGCAGCTCGACAGTGACCGGGCCCCAGCATTTT. This sequence encodes CASSSTVTGPQHF. The genes are TRBV5-6 and TRBJ1-5; tentative D call: TRBD1 (5 bases). Germline loops: CDR1 SGHDT, CDR2 YYEEEE. Trimming removed 3 bases at V and 9 bases at J, with 13 bases between. The CDR3 contains 13 residues.

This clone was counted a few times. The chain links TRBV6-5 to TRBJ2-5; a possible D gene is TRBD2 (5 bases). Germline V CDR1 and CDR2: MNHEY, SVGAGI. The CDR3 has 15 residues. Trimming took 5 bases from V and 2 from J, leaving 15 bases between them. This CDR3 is CASSPRGTVQETQYF. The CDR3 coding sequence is TGTGCCAGCAGTCCACGGGGAACAGTTCAAGAGACCCAGTACTTC.

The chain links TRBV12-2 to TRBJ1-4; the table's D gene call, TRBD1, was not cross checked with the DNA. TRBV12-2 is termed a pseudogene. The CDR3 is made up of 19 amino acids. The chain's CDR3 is CASRLIRVDRRATNEKLFF. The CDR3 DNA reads TGTGCAAGTCGCTTAATTAGGGTCGACAGGCGCGCAACTAATGAAAAACTGTTTTTT.

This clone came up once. CDR3 residues: CATSLDTSSYNEQFF. The DNA of the CDR3 is TGTGCCACCAGCTTAGATACTAGCTCCTACAATGAGCAGTTCTTC. This sequence joins TRBV15 and TRBJ2-1; a possible D gene is TRBD2 (5 bases). The CDR3 consists of 15 residues. V was clipped by 5 bases and J by 0 bases, with 11 bases between them. Germline V gene lookup returns CDR1 LNHNV and CDR2 YYDKDF (reference sequence).

This chain's CDR3 is CASNRRTGEETQYF. The CDR3 DNA sequence: TGTGCCAGTAACCGACGAACAGGGGAGGAGACCCAGTACTTC. The chain uses TRBV19 and TRBJ2-5; TRBD1 agrees at 7 bases. V lost 7 bases, J lost 5 bases, and 10 bases stayed unmatched. From germline, CDR1 is LNHDA and CDR2 SQIVND (reference sequence). This CDR3 has 14 residues.

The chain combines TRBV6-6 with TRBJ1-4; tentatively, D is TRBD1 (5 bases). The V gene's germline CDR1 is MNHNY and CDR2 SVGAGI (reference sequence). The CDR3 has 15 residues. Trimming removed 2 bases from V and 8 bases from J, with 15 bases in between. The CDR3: CASSYGTVGGEKLFF. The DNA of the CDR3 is TGTGCCAGCAGTTACGGAACTGTGGGGGGGGAAAAACTGTTTTTT.

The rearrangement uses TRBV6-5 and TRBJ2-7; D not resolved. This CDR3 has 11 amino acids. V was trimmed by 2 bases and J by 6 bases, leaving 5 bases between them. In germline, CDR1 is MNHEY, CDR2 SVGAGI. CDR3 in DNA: TGTGCCAGCAGTTACGGGCCCGAGCAGTACTTC. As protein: CASSYGPEQYF.

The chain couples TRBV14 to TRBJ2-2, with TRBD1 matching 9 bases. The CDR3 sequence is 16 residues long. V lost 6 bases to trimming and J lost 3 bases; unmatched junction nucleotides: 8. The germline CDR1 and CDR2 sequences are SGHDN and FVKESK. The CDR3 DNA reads TGTGCCAGCAGGCGGAGGACAGGGGCGGACACCGGGGAGCTGTTTTTT. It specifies CASRRRTGADTGELFF. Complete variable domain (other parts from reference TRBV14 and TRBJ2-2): EAGVTQFPSHSVIEKGQTVTLRCDPISGHDNLYWYRRVMGKEIKFLLHFVKESKQDESGMPNNRFLAERTGGTYSTLKVQPAELEDSGVYFCASRRRTGADTGELFFGEGSRLTVL.